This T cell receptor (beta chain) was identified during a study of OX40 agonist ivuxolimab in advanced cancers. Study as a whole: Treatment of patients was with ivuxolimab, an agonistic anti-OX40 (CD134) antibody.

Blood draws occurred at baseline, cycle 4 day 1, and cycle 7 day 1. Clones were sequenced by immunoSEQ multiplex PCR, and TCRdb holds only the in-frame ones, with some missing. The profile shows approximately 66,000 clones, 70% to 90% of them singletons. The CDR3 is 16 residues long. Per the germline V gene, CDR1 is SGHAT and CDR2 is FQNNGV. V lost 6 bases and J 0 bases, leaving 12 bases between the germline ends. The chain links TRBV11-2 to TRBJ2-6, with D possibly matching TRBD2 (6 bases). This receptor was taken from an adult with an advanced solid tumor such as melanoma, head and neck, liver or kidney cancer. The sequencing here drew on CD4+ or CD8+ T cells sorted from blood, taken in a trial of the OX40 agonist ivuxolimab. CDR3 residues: CASRTPRGSGANVLTF. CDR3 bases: TGTGCCAGCAGAACTCCGCGGGGCTCTGGGGCCAACGTCCTGACTTTC.